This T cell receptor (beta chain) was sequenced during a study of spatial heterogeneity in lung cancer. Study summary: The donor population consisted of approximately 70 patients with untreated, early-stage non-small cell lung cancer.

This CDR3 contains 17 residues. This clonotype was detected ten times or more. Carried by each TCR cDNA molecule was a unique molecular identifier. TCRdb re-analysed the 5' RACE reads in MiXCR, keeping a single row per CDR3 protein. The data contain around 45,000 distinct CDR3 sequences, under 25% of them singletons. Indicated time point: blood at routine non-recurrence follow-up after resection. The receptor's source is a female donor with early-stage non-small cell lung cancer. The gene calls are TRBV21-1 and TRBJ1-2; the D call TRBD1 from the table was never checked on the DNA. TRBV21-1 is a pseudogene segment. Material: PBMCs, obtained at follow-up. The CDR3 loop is CASSLLPIRGANYGYTF. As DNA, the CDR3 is TGTGCCAGCAGCCTCCTACCTATAAGGGGGGCTAACTATGGCTACACCTTC.